This is a list of T cell receptor beta chains from one sample in a study of response to subunit inactivated influenza vaccine. TCRdb independently ran MiXCR on the RT-PCR reads; one entry per CDR3 protein. The sample has approximately 290,000 distinct CDR3 sequences; over 20% are singletons. Here the sequenced sample was PBMCs from blood, taken 21 months after vaccination. Source of these receptors: a man aged 50-75 years who received an inactivated influenza vaccine. The CDR3 runs from the conserved cysteine through the conserved F or W. A D gene is named only where the DNA matches it firmly. The size entry is marked missing in some rows and otherwise reads once, few, many or a size class.

j_call v_call d_call clone_size cdr3_aa cdr3_nt
TRBJ1-4 TRBV4-2 TRBD1 - CASSQEGTELNEKLFF TGTGCCAGCAGCCAAGAAGGGACAGAGCTTAATGAAAAACTGTTTTTT
TRBJ2-5 TRBV7-9 - few CASSLAWETQYF TGTGCCAGCAGCTTAGCGTGGGAGACCCAGTACTTC
TRBJ1-2 TRBV27 TRBD1 - CASSFSAGGYGYTF TGTGCCAGCAGTTTTTCGGCAGGGGGCTATGGCTACACCTTC
TRBJ2-7 TRBV3-1 TRBD2 few CASSQSGAYEQYF TGTGCCAGCAGCCAAAGCGGGGCCTACGAGCAGTACTTC
TRBJ2-7 TRBV25-1 TRBD1 - CASSEYPGQGAGEQYF TGTGCCAGCAGTGAATACCCTGGACAGGGGGCGGGTGAGCAGTACTTC
TRBJ1-3 TRBV20-1 - few CSARGADRAILSGNTIYF TGCAGTGCTAGGGGCGCGGACAGAGCAATTCTCTCTGGAAACACCATATATTTT
TRBJ2-1 TRBV7-9 - - CASSLARQAYNEQFF TGTGCCAGCAGCTTAGCGAGGCAGGCCTACAATGAGCAGTTCTTC
TRBJ2-4 TRBV4-3 - once CASSRLHGGLAKNIQYF TGCGCCAGCAGCCGTCTTCACGGGGGGCTGGCCAAAAACATTCAGTACTTC
TRBJ1-4 TRBV15 - - CATSRVPNRGGLGEKLFF TGTGCCACCAGCAGAGTACCCAACCGGGGAGGGCTTGGGGAAAAACTGTTTTTT
TRBJ2-5 TRBV5-8 TRBD1 - CASRLDRGQETQYF TGTGCCAGCAGACTGGACAGGGGCCAAGAGACCCAGTACTTC
TRBJ1-1 TRBV7-2 - - CASSLASTWFF TGTGCCAGCAGCTTAGCTTCGACATGGTTCTTT
TRBJ2-2 TRBV29-1 - - CSAGPPTGELFF TGCAGCGCTGGACCACCCACCGGGGAGCTGTTTTTT
TRBJ1-2 TRBV29-1 - - CSVGQVVGYGYTF TGCAGCGTTGGACAAGTGGTCGGATATGGCTACACCTTC
TRBJ2-2 TRBV4-3 - few CASSQVLTGELFF TGCGCCAGCAGCCAAGTACTGACCGGGGAGCTGTTTTTT
TRBJ1-5 TRBV19 - - CASSTVGGDSNQPQHF TGTGCCAGTAGTACCGTGGGGGGGGACAGCAATCAGCCCCAGCATTTT
TRBJ1-5 TRBV9 - few CASSESPDSNQPQHF TGTGCCAGCAGCGAAAGTCCGGATAGCAATCAGCCCCAGCATTTT
TRBJ2-1 TRBV28 - - CASSLVIYEQFF TGTGCCAGCAGTTTAGTCATCTATGAGCAGTTCTTC
TRBJ1-5 TRBV4-3 TRBD1 few CASSQEPGGSNQPQHF TGCGCCAGCAGCCAAGAGCCAGGGGGGAGCAATCAGCCCCAGCATTTT
TRBJ2-1 TRBV4-2 TRBD2 - CASSQELASGYNEQFF TGTGCCAGCAGCCAAGAACTGGCTAGCGGATACAATGAGCAGTTCTTC
TRBJ2-2 TRBV6-2/TRBV6-3 - few CASTPGNTGELFF TGTGCCAGCACCCCTGGGAACACCGGGGAGCTGTTTTTT
TRBJ1-1 TRBV15 TRBD1 - CATSPTRQGEAFF TGTGCCACCAGCCCAACTAGACAGGGAGAAGCTTTCTTT
TRBJ1-2 TRBV2 TRBD1 - CASSVPTGNYGYTF TGTGCCAGCAGCGTTCCGACAGGGAACTATGGCTACACCTTC
TRBJ2-4 TRBV6-5 TRBD2 - CASSNGGGAKNIQYF TGTGCCAGCAGTAACGGGGGAGGGGCCAAAAACATTCAGTACTTC
TRBJ2-1 TRBV12-3/TRBV12-4 - few CASSPHPYNEQFF TGTGCCAGCAGTCCCCACCCGTACAATGAGCAGTTCTTC
TRBJ2-5 TRBV19 - - CASSIEPGIHQETQYF TGTGCCAGTAGTATAGAGCCAGGAATACACCAAGAGACCCAGTACTTC
TRBJ1-2 TRBV15 - few CATSPGTYYGYTF TGTGCCACCAGCCCAGGGACGTACTATGGCTACACCTTC
TRBJ1-1 TRBV5-6 - many CASSLGFMNTEAFF TGTGCCAGCAGCTTAGGGTTCATGAACACTGAAGCTTTCTTT
TRBJ2-1 TRBV12-3/TRBV12-4 - few CASSKSRLYNEQFF TGTGCCAGCAGTAAATCCAGACTCTACAATGAGCAGTTCTTC
TRBJ2-7 TRBV4-3 - few CASSQDRDSYEQYF TGCGCCAGCAGCCAAGATAGGGATTCCTACGAGCAGTACTTC
TRBJ1-2 TRBV4-1 TRBD1 few CASSHWDRGTEGYTF TGCGCCAGCAGCCATTGGGACAGGGGGACTGAGGGCTACACCTTC
TRBJ2-1 TRBV27 TRBD2 few CASSLLVGAGYNEQFF TGTGCCAGCAGTTTATTAGTGGGAGCGGGATACAATGAGCAGTTCTTC
TRBJ1-1 TRBV7-8 TRBD1 - CASSSDRALWTEAFF TGTGCCAGCAGCTCGGACAGGGCCCTGTGGACTGAAGCTTTCTTT
TRBJ2-3 TRBV28 - many CASSLLRGTDTQYF TGTGCCAGCAGTTTATTGCGGGGCACAGATACGCAGTATTTT
TRBJ2-3 TRBV14 TRBD1 few CASSRRQGTDTQYF TGTGCCAGCAGCCGCCGACAGGGTACAGATACGCAGTATTTT
TRBJ2-5 TRBV4-2 - - CASSQATRPEETQYF TGTGCCAGCAGCCAGGCGACTAGGCCCGAAGAGACCCAGTACTTC
TRBJ2-3 TRBV5-1 - - CASRRYLGASTDTQYF TGCGCCAGCAGAAGATATTTGGGGGCTAGCACAGATACGCAGTATTTT
TRBJ2-5 TRBV29-1 - - CSVPKRETQYF TGCAGCGTTCCCAAAAGGGAGACCCAGTACTTC
TRBJ1-4 TRBV5-1 - - CASRDTEGEKLFF TGCGCCAGCAGAGACACGGAAGGGGAAAAACTGTTTTTT
TRBJ2-5 TRBV25-1 - - CANSQETQYF TGTGCCAACTCCCAAGAGACCCAGTACTTC
TRBJ1-1 TRBV4-1 - many CASSQVGRRNTEAFF TGCGCCAGCAGCCAAGTCGGAAGACGGAACACTGAAGCTTTCTTT
TRBJ2-3 TRBV5-6 - few CASSPGFSATDTQYF TGTGCCAGCAGCCCGGGGTTCTCCGCCACAGATACGCAGTATTTT
TRBJ2-1 TRBV6-1 TRBD1 few CASRPDRYNEQFF TGTGCCAGCAGGCCGGACAGGTACAATGAGCAGTTCTTC
TRBJ2-2 TRBV9 - - CASSVAQTGELFF TGTGCCAGCAGCGTAGCCCAGACCGGGGAGCTGTTTTTT
TRBJ2-7 TRBV7-2 - - CASSFDRFTYEQYF TGTGCCAGCAGCTTTGACAGGTTCACCTACGAGCAGTACTTC
TRBJ1-3 TRBV4-2 - few CASSPTDASGNTIYF TGTGCCAGCAGCCCCACGGACGCCTCTGGAAACACCATATATTTT
TRBJ2-1 TRBV28 TRBD2 - CATVTSGTHNEQFF TGTGCCACTGTGACTAGCGGGACTCACAATGAGCAGTTCTTC
TRBJ2-7 TRBV12-3/TRBV12-4 - - CASSFEGVLAYEQYF TGTGCCAGCAGTTTCGAGGGGGTCCTTGCCTACGAGCAGTACTTC
TRBJ2-1 TRBV10-3 TRBD2 - CATALAGEFSYNEQFF TGTGCCACCGCCCTAGCGGGAGAGTTCTCCTACAATGAGCAGTTCTTC
TRBJ2-2 TRBV20-1 - few CSARDRVSGELFF TGCAGTGCTAGAGACCGCGTCTCCGGGGAGCTGTTTTTT
TRBJ2-5 TRBV4-3 TRBD1 - CASSQDLQGSEETQYF TGCGCCAGCAGCCAAGATCTACAGGGGAGCGAAGAGACCCAGTACTTC
TRBJ2-7 TRBV9 - - CASGNSYEQYF TGTGCCAGCGGAAACTCCTACGAGCAGTACTTC
TRBJ2-1 TRBV5-5 TRBD1 - CASSAQGAFREQFF TGTGCCAGCAGCGCTCAGGGGGCGTTTCGTGAGCAGTTCTTC
TRBJ2-7 TRBV20-1 - - CSARDVLRGHEQYF TGCAGTGCTAGAGATGTTTTGAGGGGACACGAGCAGTACTTC
TRBJ1-2 TRBV5-1 TRBD1 - CASSQRDRPSGYGYTF TGCGCCAGCAGCCAGCGGGACAGGCCGAGCGGCTATGGCTACACCTTC